This T cell receptor (beta chain) is from a study of neurological immune-mediated disorders (dated by TCRdb to about 2019). At the level of the whole study: Among the 34 multiple sclerosis patients, relapsing-remitting MS was present in about 31 and secondary progressive MS was present in 3. The study compared peripheral blood TCR-beta repertoires of HTLV-I-associated myelopathy (HAM/TSP) patients, multiple sclerosis patients and healthy controls using UMI-based sequencing. Longitudinal samples, technical triplicates and paired sorted CD4+ and CD8+ T-cell subsets, alongside PBMC samples, were included among the 106 TCR-beta libraries. The cohort comprised 65 to 75 subjects: around 15 HAM/TSP patients, 35 or so multiple sclerosis patients and some 20 healthy controls.

This clonotype was recorded many times. What this receptor recognizes is not known. The input lacks base qualities; no much larger clone sits a single base away. V lost 4 bases and J lost 4 bases, and the count of bases not matched to a germline gene is 9. CDR1 SGHDT and CDR2 YYEEEE were looked up in the germline V gene. The CDR3, cysteine through phenylalanine, is 17 amino acids long. Solely the CDR3 DNA is kept, with 51 bases framed from the first base. For unsorted PBMC libraries, 2 million PBMCs were used after storage in RNAlater at -80 degrees C until RNA extraction. The multiple sclerosis patients were enrolled in a US clinical protocol that used magnetic resonance imaging to evaluate disease progression. Peripheral blood was subjected to Ficoll-Hypaque density gradient centrifugation to isolate PBMCs, which were then cryopreserved in liquid nitrogen. Paper-wide results and their limitations: Phylogenetic analysis grouped repertoires from 18 of 34 MS patients into a cluster of related CDR3 sequences, suggesting a possible repertoire-level signature. No association of the MS cluster with clinical or MRI features was observed, and the need for larger cohorts was stated by the authors. TCR clonal expansion was highest in HAM/TSP patients and lowest in MS patients, with MS patients falling below even healthy controls. No identical CDR3 amino acid sequences were shared among expanded clones across subjects, suggesting private TCR-beta repertoires in all groups.

To synthesize cDNA, template-switch 5'RACE was performed with a primer carrying a 10-nucleotide random unique molecular identifier so that each TCR transcript was tagged. Every sequencing run covered 15-18 subjects and yielded more than 160 million TCR-beta sequences. The RNeasy kit was used to extract total RNA. TCR-beta VDJ regions were amplified with primers for the TCR constant region and the 5'RACE anchor, using the KAPA Real-time Library Amplification kit. A first PCR added sample indexes and Illumina adaptors, and a second PCR then raised library yield. After Ampure bead purification, the roughly 650 bp TCR product was size-selected on a 2% E-gel SizeSelection system. Library quality was checked on a Bioanalyzer, concentration was measured with Qubit, and libraries were quantified with the Kapa Library Quantification kit before pooling. An Illumina HiSeq 2500 sequenced the libraries paired-end 2 x 150 bp. To increase sequence diversity, about 25-31% phiX was spiked into each library pool. From the authors' description of their analysis: Quality-filtered reads were processed with the UMI-based MiGEC pipeline, and over 90% of raw TCR sequences were removed by the MiGEC pipeline during error correction. VDJ genes were aligned to IMGT germline references, and each clonotype was defined by a unique CDR3 amino acid sequence together with V-J genes. VDJtools evaluated clonal expansion, Shannon diversity and CDR3 relatedness (CalcPairwiseDistances, ClusterSamples); CLCbio workbench built phylogenetic trees. Expanded clones were defined as having at least 8 unique UMIs, based on coefficient-of-variation modelling across technical triplicates. In TCRdb, the public reads were trimmed at Q25 with fastp and aligned with MiXCR, with productive beta chains retained. Identical CDR3 protein sequences are pooled into one entry, listed with their most common genes and DNA. These V and J calls rely on TCRdb rather than the paper's analysis. The sample table holds approximately 40,000 distinct CDR3 sequences, of which 3.8% were seen once. Of the sample, roughly 2% is held by the ten largest clones.

Sequenced: PBMCs. This receptor was obtained from a man younger than 40 with multiple sclerosis. The sequence is built from TRBV5-6 and TRBJ2-2; 11 junctional bases match TRBD2. The CDR3 corresponds to CASSLITLAGGTGELFF. The DNA sequence follows: TGTGCCAGCAGCCTCATAACCCTAGCGGGGGGCACCGGGGAGCTGTTTTTT.